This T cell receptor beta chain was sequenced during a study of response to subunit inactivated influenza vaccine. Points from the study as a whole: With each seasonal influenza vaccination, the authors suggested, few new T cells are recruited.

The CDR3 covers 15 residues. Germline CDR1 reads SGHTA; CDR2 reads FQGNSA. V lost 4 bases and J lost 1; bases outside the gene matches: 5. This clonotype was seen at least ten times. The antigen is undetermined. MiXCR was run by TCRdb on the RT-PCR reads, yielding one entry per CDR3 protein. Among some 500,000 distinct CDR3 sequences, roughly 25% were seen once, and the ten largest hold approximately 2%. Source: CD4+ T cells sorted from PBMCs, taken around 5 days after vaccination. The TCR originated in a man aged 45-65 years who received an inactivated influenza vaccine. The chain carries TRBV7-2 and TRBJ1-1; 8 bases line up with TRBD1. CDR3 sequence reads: CASSSEDRGNTEAFF. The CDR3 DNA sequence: TGTGCCAGCAGCTCCGAAGACAGGGGGAACACTGAAGCTTTCTTT. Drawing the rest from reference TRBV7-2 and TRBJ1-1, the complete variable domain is GAGVSQSPSNKVTEKGKDVELRCDPISGHTALYWYRQSLGQGLEFLIYFQGNSAPDKSGLPSDRFSAERTGGSVSTLTIQRTQQEDSAVYLCASSSEDRGNTEAFFGQGTRLTVV.